The following is a T cell receptor beta chain sequence with its context. Its cognate antigen is unknown. Then a second PCR, running roughly 7 to 11 cycles, was carried out with a sample-barcoded 5' primer and a J-beta primer mix. TCRdb analysed the 5' RACE reads with MiXCR anew, one entry per CDR3 protein. The sample shows roughly 1.6 million distinct CDR3 sequences, about 31% of them seen only once. The sample comes from a study of blood T cells in healthy people across ages. Study-level findings and limits: For the donors, CMV status was unknown and possibly confounded expanded clonotype changes.

Sequencing was carried out using blood. The clonotype comes from a woman in her 30s in good health.

CDR3 coding DNA: TGTGCCAGCACCGCAGGGCCCAAGGGCTATGGCTACACCTTC. Its translation is CASTAGPKGYGYTF. V usage is TRBV6-6 and J usage is TRBJ1-2; D is perhaps TRBD1 (5 bases). The V and J ends lost 7 bases and 4 bases respectively, with 16 bases between them. Germline assignment: CDR1 MNHNY and CDR2 SVGAGI (reference sequence). The CDR3 has 14 residues.